Below, one T cell receptor beta chain is given with its context. The antigen it recognizes is unknown. No base qualities exist here, and no much larger clone lies one base off it. This sample was taken from a study of blood T cell repertoires in COVID-19 (dated by TCRdb to about 2020). With respect to the entire study: Samples from collaborators originated in the United States, Italy and Spain and spanned both the acute and convalescent phases of COVID-19. The prospective study material was composed of cDNA or gDNA derived from T cells, B-cell-depleted T cells, or PBMCs. The dataset comprised deeply sampled blood TCRbeta repertoires from subjects exposed to, actively infected with, or recovered from COVID-19. The repertoires were released in a freely available public database intended as a resource for research on the immune response to SARS-CoV-2. The samples were drawn from the first 160 participants of the ongoing ImmuneRACE study and from some 1,300 subjects provided by 6 global collaborators. Sample metadata almost always included a de-identified subject ID, COVID-19 status, age in years and sex. HLA class I and class II types, where available, came from metadata supplied by the sample provider rather than from assay-based typing. What the authors observed across the whole study: Clinical and demographic metadata were provided uncurated, with the amount varying by source and participant.

TCRbeta CDR3 regions were amplified from genomic DNA using the immunoSEQ Assay, a bias-controlled multiplex PCR. The authors' pipeline ran thus. The number of nucleated cells in each sample was estimated by amplification of reference gene primers within the assay. To quantify the absolute abundance of each unique TCRbeta CDR3 rearrangement, sequence reads were collapsed and filtered. For each sample, productive Simpson clonality was calculated as the square root of Simpson's diversity index over productive rearrangements. In TCRdb, the immuneACCESS table is reduced to in-frame sequences with V and J assigned. These tables do not hold every clone; where another copy was compared, an unresolved V gene accounts for under half, and the others remain unexplained. That table gives V, J and clone size, and the DNA gave D and trimming. The sample records about 250,000 clones, roughly 86% of which are singletons. Around 1.7% of the sample is in the top ten clones.

Trimming accounts for 3 bases at V and 4 bases at J, while the number of junction bases matched to no gene is 6. Looking up the germline V gene (reference sequence) yields CDR1 SEHNR and CDR2 FQNEAQ. The CDR3 spans 15 residues, from the cysteine through the phenylalanine. The only DNA kept is the CDR3, 45 bases in frame from the first base. A second Seattle source provided samples from volunteer blood donors who had recovered from COVID-19. Collaborating institutions collected whole blood in K2EDTA tubes following their own protocols. For TCRbeta analysis, collaborator samples were shipped as frozen whole blood, as isolated PBMCs, or as DNA extracted from either sample type.

This clonotype originated in a woman between 55 and 75 years old who had recovered from COVID-19. What was sequenced was peripheral blood. The rearrangement joined TRBV7-9 to TRBJ1-2; 9 central bases correspond to TRBD1. This receptor has the CDR3 CASSLGQGRVYGYTF. The base sequence is TGTGCCAGCAGCTTGGGACAGGGTAGGGTCTATGGCTACACCTTC.